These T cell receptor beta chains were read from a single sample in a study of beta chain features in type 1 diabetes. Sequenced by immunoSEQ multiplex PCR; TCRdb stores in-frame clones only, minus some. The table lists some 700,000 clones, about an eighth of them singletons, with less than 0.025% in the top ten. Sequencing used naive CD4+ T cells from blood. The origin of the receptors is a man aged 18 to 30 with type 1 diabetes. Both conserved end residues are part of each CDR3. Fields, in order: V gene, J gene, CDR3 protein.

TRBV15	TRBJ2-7	CATSRGGQGNYEQYF
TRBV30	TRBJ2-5	CALTGGPLETQYF
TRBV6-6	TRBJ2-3	CASRPRQGSSTDTQYF
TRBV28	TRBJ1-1	CASSPTGWVAAFF
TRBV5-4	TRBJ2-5	CASTPWGPGEQETQYF
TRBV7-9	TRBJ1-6	CASSLGTGNSPLHF
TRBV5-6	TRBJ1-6	CASSLGDRENSPLHF
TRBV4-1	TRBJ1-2	CASSQAVYTNYGYTF
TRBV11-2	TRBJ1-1	CASSLNAGGITEAFF
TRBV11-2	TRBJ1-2	CASSEDRNYGYTF
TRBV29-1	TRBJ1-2	CSVGQGHYGYTF
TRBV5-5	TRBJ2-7	CASSSAIQRQYF
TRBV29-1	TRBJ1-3	CSAGRGSGNTIYF
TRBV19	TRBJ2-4	CASSAFSAKNIQYF
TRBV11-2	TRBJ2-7	CASSDFPAISYSSYEQYF
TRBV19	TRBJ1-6	CASMGSGQSYNSPLHF
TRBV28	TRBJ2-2	CASSFAPRRGTELFF
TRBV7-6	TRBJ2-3	CASSLLGGLASSTDTQYF
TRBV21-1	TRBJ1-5	CATPRAVPDQPQHF
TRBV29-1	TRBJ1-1	CSVLVGMNTEAFF
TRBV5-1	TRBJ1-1	CASSLDGPNTEAFF
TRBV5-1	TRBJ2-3	CASSSAGSYTDTQYF
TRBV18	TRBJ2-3	CASSQGAGSTDTQYF
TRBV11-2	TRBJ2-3	CASSLGTGVDTQYF
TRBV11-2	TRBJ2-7	CASSFRTGDPYEQYF
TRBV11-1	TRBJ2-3	CATQGAYDTQYF
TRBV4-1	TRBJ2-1	CASSPGQGSYNEQFF
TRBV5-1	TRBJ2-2	CASSPGTGVTGELFF
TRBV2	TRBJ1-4	CASRPGPGANEKLFF
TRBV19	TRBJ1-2	CASSIAEDNYGYTF
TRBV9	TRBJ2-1	CASSSVSRGQGASEQFF
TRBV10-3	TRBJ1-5	CAISREDGNQPQHF
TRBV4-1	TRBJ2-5	CASSQGAQETQYF
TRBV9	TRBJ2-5	CASSSHPVGETQYF
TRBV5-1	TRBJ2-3	CASSLVSFTDTQYF
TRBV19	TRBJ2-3	CASSTMTSGTDTQYF
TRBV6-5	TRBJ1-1	CASRQTGGNTEAFF
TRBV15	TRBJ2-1	CATSRRLGPETSNEQFF
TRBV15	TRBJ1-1	CATSTTVDTEAFF
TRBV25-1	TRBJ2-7	CASSDPPQKQYF
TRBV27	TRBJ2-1	CASSSRTGYNEQFF
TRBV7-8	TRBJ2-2	CASSQGKLFF
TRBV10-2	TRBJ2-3	CASSVQGTDTQYF
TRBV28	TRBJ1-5	CASSLGREDQPQHF
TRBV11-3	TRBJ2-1	CASSGTLGTRDEQFF
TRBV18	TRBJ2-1	CASSPPVRQYNEQFF
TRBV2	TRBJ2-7	CASSEAVAAEQYF
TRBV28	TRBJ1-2	CASRVQGAYYGYTF
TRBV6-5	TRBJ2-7	CASSYSEIGPWEQYF